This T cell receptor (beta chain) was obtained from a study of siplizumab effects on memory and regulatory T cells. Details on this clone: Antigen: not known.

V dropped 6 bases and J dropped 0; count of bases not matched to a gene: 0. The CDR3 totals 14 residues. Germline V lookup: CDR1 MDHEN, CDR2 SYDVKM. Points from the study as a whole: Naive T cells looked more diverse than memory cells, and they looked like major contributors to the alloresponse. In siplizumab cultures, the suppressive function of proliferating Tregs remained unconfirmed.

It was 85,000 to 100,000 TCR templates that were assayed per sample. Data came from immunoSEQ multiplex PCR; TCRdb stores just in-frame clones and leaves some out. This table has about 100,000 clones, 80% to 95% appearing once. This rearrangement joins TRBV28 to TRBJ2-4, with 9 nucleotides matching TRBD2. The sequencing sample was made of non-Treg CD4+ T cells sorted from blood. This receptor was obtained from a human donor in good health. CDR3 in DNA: TGTGCCAGCAGACTAGCGGGAGCCAAAAACATTCAGTACTTC. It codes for CASRLAGAKNIQYF.